This T cell receptor (beta chain) was obtained from a study of shared clonotypes between healthy human individuals. Sorted subsets were amplified in replicate PCRs using around 220 ng DNA, 30,000 to 35,000 T cell genomes. Clones were sequenced by immunoSEQ multiplex PCR, and TCRdb holds only the in-frame ones, with some missing. The sample includes 1.4 million to 1.5 million clones, over 95% of them seen just once. The V and J ends lost 8 bases and 6 bases, in that order; junction bases with no gene match: 12. The germline V gene encodes CDR1 GTSNPN and CDR2 SVGIG (reference sequence). There are 14 residues in the CDR3. A single count supports this clone. Its antigen is not known. The study, taken as a whole, reports: Sample collection involved blood only; tissue repertoires are likely different. Sharing across four donors was highest in naive CD4 (approximately 5%) and lowest in memory CD8 (approximately 0.4%).

The sequence was obtained from a man aged 30-40 years in good health. This chain connects TRBV30 to TRBJ1-4; 7 positions agree with TRBD1. What was sequenced was naive CD4+ T cells sorted from blood. Subset noted: CD45RA+ positively selected. The CDR3 is CALTDRPTDEKLFF. CDR3 nucleotide sequence: TGTGCCCTCACGGACAGGCCGACTGATGAAAAACTGTTTTTT. Full variable domain (remainder filled in from reference TRBV30 and TRBJ1-4): SQTIHQWPATLVQPVGSPLSLECTVEGTSNPNLYWYRQAAGRGLQLLFYSVGIGQISSEVPQNLSASRPQDRQFILSSKKLLLSDSGFYLCALTDRPTDEKLFFGSGTQLSVL.